Following are 2 T cell receptor beta chains from one sample sequenced in a study of radiotherapy plus CTLA-4 blockade in lung cancer. Clones were read by immunoSEQ multiplex PCR, and TCRdb kept only the in-frame ones, dropping some. This table holds 50,000 to 65,000 clones, 77% found once. This specimen consisted of peripheral blood, obtained from a patient treated with radiotherapy plus ipilimumab. These TCRs come from a human donor with non-small cell lung cancer who had a partial response to radiotherapy plus ipilimumab.

This clone came up a few times. This chain uses TRBV6-1 with TRBJ1-5; 7 nucleotides match TRBD1. The V gene end was trimmed by 5 bases and the J gene end by 7 bases; junction bases not matched to a gene: 5. There are 13 residues in the CDR3. CDR1 is MNHNS, CDR2 SASEGT, per germline. In DNA form, the CDR3 reads TGTGCCAGCAGTCGACAGGGCGCGCAGCCCCAGCATTTT. It translates to CASSRQGAQPQHF.

J is TRBJ1-1 and V is TRBV5-1; weak D call: TRBD1 (6 bases). V shed 3 bases and J shed 4 bases, with 10 bases lying between them. The CDR3 totals 13 residues. Germline CDR1 is SGHRS and CDR2 is YFSETQ. CDR3: CASSSLQGTEAFF. DNA of the CDR3: TGCGCCAGCAGCTCGCTACAGGGCACTGAAGCTTTCTTT.